Listed below are T cell receptor beta chains from one sample, sequenced in a study of response to subunit inactivated influenza vaccine. TCRdb analysed the RT-PCR reads with MiXCR anew, one entry per CDR3 protein. The sample has about 580,000 distinct CDR3 sequences, around 15% seen once; the top ten hold 11%. The sample consisted of PBMCs from blood, taken 11 to 12 days after vaccination. These receptors were collected from a man aged 50-59 years who received an inactivated influenza vaccine. The CDR3 runs from the conserved cysteine through the conserved F or W. Fields, in order: V gene, CDR3 length, D gene, J gene, clone size, CDR3 protein, CDR3 DNA. The D gene is left open where the match is weak. The size entry is marked missing in some rows and otherwise reads once, few, many or a size class.

V: TRBV20-1; length: 13; D: NA; J: TRBJ2-7; size: many; CDR3: CSARGQGGYEQYF; DNA: TGCAGTGCTAGAGGGCAGGGAGGCTACGAGCAGTACTTC
V: TRBV19; length: 14; D: NA; J: TRBJ2-3; size: few; CDR3: CASSGRSSTDTQYF; DNA: TGTGCCAGTAGTGGACGTTCTAGCACAGATACGCAGTATTTT
V: TRBV6-5; length: 14; D: TRBD2; J: TRBJ2-1; size: NA; CDR3: CASTSSGRGEGEFF; DNA: TGTGCCAGCACTTCTAGCGGGAGAGGGGAAGGGGAGTTCTTC
V: TRBV6-2/TRBV6-3; length: 14; D: NA; J: TRBJ1-4; size: few; CDR3: CASSYLRGNEKLFF; DNA: TGTGCCAGCAGTTACCTTCGGGGTAATGAAAAACTGTTTTTT
V: TRBV12-3/TRBV12-4; length: 13; D: NA; J: TRBJ2-1; size: few; CDR3: CASILAGTHEQFF; DNA: TGTGCCAGCATCCTAGCAGGGACCCATGAGCAGTTCTTC
V: TRBV6-1; length: 13; D: TRBD2; J: TRBJ2-5; size: many; CDR3: CASSPSGVETQYF; DNA: TGTGCCAGCAGTCCTAGCGGGGTCGAGACCCAGTACTTC
V: TRBV6-2/TRBV6-3; length: 12; D: NA; J: TRBJ2-7; size: few; CDR3: CASSISGGKQYF; DNA: TGTGCCAGCAGCATATCCGGGGGCAAGCAGTACTTC
V: TRBV5-5; length: 15; D: NA; J: TRBJ1-1; size: many; CDR3: CASSLSGQTNTEAFF; DNA: TGTGCCAGCAGCTTGAGCGGCCAAACGAACACTGAAGCTTTCTTT
V: TRBV10-3; length: 13; D: NA; J: TRBJ2-7; size: few; CDR3: CAIKRTPTYEQYF; DNA: TGTGCCATCAAGAGAACACCAACCTACGAGCAGTACTTC
V: TRBV5-6; length: 16; D: NA; J: TRBJ2-1; size: NA; CDR3: CASSFPGLSSYNEQFF; DNA: TGTGCCAGCAGCTTCCCAGGGTTAAGCTCCTACAATGAGCAGTTCTTC
V: TRBV18; length: 17; D: NA; J: TRBJ2-5; size: few; CDR3: CASSPPGRATSGETQYF; DNA: TGTGCCAGCTCACCACCCGGACGGGCTACCTCTGGGGAGACCCAGTACTTC
V: TRBV11-2; length: 13; D: NA; J: TRBJ2-7; size: few; CDR3: CASSLGFAYEQYF; DNA: TGTGCCAGCAGCTTAGGTTTCGCTTACGAGCAGTACTTC
V: TRBV7-2; length: 14; D: NA; J: TRBJ2-1; size: NA; CDR3: CASSLRSWDPLQFF; DNA: TGTGCCAGCAGCTTAAGGTCGTGGGACCCTCTTCAGTTCTTC
V: TRBV7-6; length: 15; D: NA; J: TRBJ2-3; size: NA; CDR3: CASSLVLGSTDTQYF; DNA: TGTGCCAGCAGCTTAGTTTTAGGAAGCACAGATACGCAGTATTTT
V: TRBV12-3/TRBV12-4; length: 16; D: TRBD1; J: TRBJ2-2; size: many; CDR3: CASSFRTGGNTGELFF; DNA: TGTGCCAGCAGTTTCCGGACAGGGGGCAACACCGGGGAGCTGTTTTTT
V: TRBV14; length: 20; D: TRBD1; J: TRBJ2-5; size: NA; CDR3: CASSQFGQGQVRVTGETQYF; DNA: TGTGCCAGCAGCCAATTTGGACAGGGTCAAGTGCGGGTCACCGGCGAGACCCAGTACTTC
V: TRBV6-5; length: 15; D: NA; J: TRBJ1-3; size: few; CDR3: CASSYSGQRANTIYF; DNA: TGTGCCAGCAGTTACTCAGGACAGCGGGCGAACACCATATATTTT
V: TRBV12-3/TRBV12-4; length: 13; D: NA; J: TRBJ2-2; size: few; CDR3: CASSVLRSGELFF; DNA: TGTGCCAGCAGTGTACTCAGGTCCGGGGAGCTGTTTTTT
V: TRBV4-1; length: 15; D: TRBD1; J: TRBJ2-3; size: NA; CDR3: CASSRIQGNTDTQYF; DNA: TGCGCCAGCAGCCGGATACAGGGGAACACAGATACGCAGTATTTT
V: TRBV7-6; length: 15; D: NA; J: TRBJ2-5; size: NA; CDR3: CASSPNSVVQETQYF; DNA: TGTGCCAGCAGCCCCAATAGCGTCGTCCAAGAGACCCAGTACTTC
V: TRBV4-2; length: 20; D: TRBD1; J: TRBJ2-2; size: NA; CDR3: CASSPILRGQGGANTGELFF; DNA: TGTGCCAGCAGCCCGATCCTTCGGGGACAGGGAGGCGCGAACACCGGGGAGCTGTTTTTT
V: TRBV11-2; length: 16; D: NA; J: TRBJ2-5; size: once; CDR3: CASSSAGTGGQSAQYF; DNA: TGTGCCAGCAGCTCAGCCGGGACTGGGGGCCAGTCGGCCCAGTACTTC
V: TRBV4-3; length: 16; D: TRBD2; J: TRBJ2-1; size: NA; CDR3: CASSQVQAGGLDEQFF; DNA: TGCGCCAGCAGCCAAGTCCAAGCGGGAGGGCTGGATGAGCAGTTCTTC
V: TRBV7-9; length: 15; D: NA; J: TRBJ2-7; size: NA; CDR3: CASSPQTGHLRWQYF; DNA: TGTGCCAGCAGTCCACAAACTGGGCACTTACGATGGCAGTACTTC